The next 21 T cell receptor beta chains were all read from a single sample in a study of cytomegalovirus exposure and HLA in healthy donors. PCR involved 60 Vbeta and 13 Jbeta primers. Sequencing used immunoSEQ multiplex PCR; TCRdb keeps in-frame clones, though not all of them. This sample has roughly 140,000 clones, with about 82% found just once. Sequenced material: PBMCs. The receptors come from a male donor in good health and CMV-seronegative.

V and J are TRBV25-1 and TRBJ2-7, with D possibly being TRBD1 (8 bases). Between the trimmed V and J ends, which lost 6 bases and 4 bases, there was a span of 25 bases. This CDR3 has 17 amino acids. Germline loops: CDR1 MGHDK, CDR2 SYGVNS. The CDR3 loop reads CASSPSPGGRGQYEQYF. The CDR3 DNA reads TGTGCCAGCAGCCCATCCCCGGGAGGCAGGGGGCAGTACGAGCAGTACTTC.

The rearrangement joins TRBV4-2 to TRBJ2-2; D gene unclear. Germline lookup yields CDR1 LGHNA and CDR2 YNFKEQ. V lost 2 bases and J lost 0, with 7 bases in between. The CDR3 totals 15 residues. The DNA of the CDR3 is TGTGCCAGCAGCCAACAGGATCCGAACACCGGGGAGCTGTTTTTT. Translation gives CASSQQDPNTGELFF.

The chain couples TRBV10-3 to TRBJ2-7, with D perhaps TRBD2 (5 bases). The CDR3 extends over 14 amino acids. Per germline, CDR1 ENHRY and CDR2 SYGVKD. The V end lost 0 bases, the J end lost 7 bases, and 13 bases lay between the germline ends. The chain's CDR3 is CAISESLGTGEQYF. CDR3 in DNA: TGTGCCATCAGTGAGTCGTTGGGTACGGGGGAGCAGTACTTC.

The chain links TRBV4-3 to TRBJ2-3; D remains unclear. The V gene lost 0 bases and the J gene lost 2 bases, with 9 bases spanning the gap. Germline V lookup: CDR1 LGHNA, CDR2 YSLEER. This CDR3 contains 15 residues. Written as DNA, the CDR3 is TGCGCCAGCAGCCAAGATAAATCTCTCACAGATACGCAGTATTTT. Translated, it gives CASSQDKSLTDTQYF.

The V and J genes are TRBV27 and TRBJ2-7; weak D call: TRBD2 (5 bases). Between the trimmed V and J ends, which lost 6 bases and 6 bases, there was a span of 15 bases. CDR3 size: 13 residues. Germline loops: CDR1 MNHEY, CDR2 SMNVEV (reference sequence). This chain's CDR3 is CASSPGPAGEQYF. The CDR3 DNA is TGTGCCAGCAGCCCCGGGCCCGCGGGCGAGCAGTACTTC.

The rearrangement links TRBV27 to TRBJ2-1; the match to TRBD2 covers 11 bases. The CDR3 sequence is 15 residues long. V lost 5 bases to trimming and J lost 7 bases; unmatched junction nucleotides: 7. Germline V lookup: CDR1 MNHEY, CDR2 SMNVEV (reference sequence). This CDR3 reads CASSVAGGPYNEQFF. In nucleotides, the CDR3 is TGTGCCAGCAGTGTAGCGGGAGGGCCATATAATGAGCAGTTCTTC.

The chain combines TRBV5-3 with TRBJ2-1, with D maybe TRBD1 (5 bases). TRBV5-3 is an ORF, and what it does is uncertain. The V end lost 4 bases, the J end lost 1 base, and 9 bases lay between the germline ends. The CDR3 totals 14 residues. CDR3 nucleotide sequence: TGTGCCAGAAGCCCCGACAGTTCCTACAATGAGCAGTTCTTC. Amino acid sequence: CARSPDSSYNEQFF.

The rearrangement joins TRBV9 to TRBJ1-2; 10 bases match TRBD1. CDR1 SGDLS and CDR2 YYNGEE come from the germline V gene. This CDR3 spans 15 amino acids. V shed 3 bases and J 0 bases; nucleotides not matched to a gene: 2. The CDR3 protein is CASSADRGPNYGYTF. Here the CDR3 DNA reads TGTGCCAGCAGCGCAGACAGGGGGCCTAACTATGGCTACACCTTC.

This clone was seen more than once but under ten times. The J gene is TRBJ2-1, the V gene TRBV7-3, with 7 bases aligning to TRBD1. V lost 4 bases to trimming and J lost 4 bases; unmatched junction nucleotides: 4. The CDR3 covers 14 residues. Germline V CDR1 and CDR2: SGHTA, FQGTGA. The CDR3 DNA is TGTGCCAGCAGCTCTAACAGGGGATACAATGAGCAGTTCTTC. Translated, it gives CASSSNRGYNEQFF.

The chain employs TRBV19 and TRBJ2-2, with TRBD1 matching 9 bases. This CDR3 is 14 amino acids long. Losses at the gene ends were 4 bases for V and 4 bases for J; bases not matched to a gene: 1. Germline values: CDR1 LNHDA, CDR2 SQIVND (reference sequence). Here the CDR3 reads CASSTTGGTGELFF. The CDR3 DNA reads as TGTGCCAGTAGTACGACAGGGGGCACCGGGGAGCTGTTTTTT. Based on the CDR3 plus reference TRBV19 and TRBJ2-2, the full variable domain is DGGITQSPKYLFRKEGQNVTLSCEQNLNHDAMYWYRQDPGQGLRLIYYSQIVNDFQKGDIAEGYSVSREKKESFPLTVTSAQKNPTAFYLCASSTTGGTGELFFGEGSRLTVL.

This sequence joins TRBV7-9 and TRBJ2-1; D perhaps matches TRBD2 (6 bases). The CDR3 spans 16 residues. Trimming took 3 bases from V and 8 from J, leaving 20 bases between them. Germline V gives CDR1 SEHNR, CDR2 FQNEAQ (reference sequence). CDR3 DNA: TGTGCCAGCAGCTTGGCGGGGTTACAATTCCATCATGAGCAGTTCTTC. Translating gives CASSLAGLQFHHEQFF.

CDR3 DNA sequence: TGCGCCAGCAGCTTGACAGGGGGCATTGGTATGAACACTGAAGCTTTCTTT. This gives the protein CASSLTGGIGMNTEAFF. The genes are TRBV5-1 and TRBJ1-1; 9 bases are shared with TRBD1. Per the germline V gene, CDR1 is SGHRS and CDR2 is YFSETQ. The CDR3 loop spans 17 amino acids. J gave up 0 bases and V 1 base, and 7 bases lay outside the gene matches.

The count of this clone is one. The V gene is TRBV7-2, the J gene TRBJ2-3; 10 bases match TRBD2. Germline assignment: CDR1 SGHTA and CDR2 FQGNSA. J lost 0 bases, V lost 5 bases, and 11 bases had no gene match. This CDR3 contains 18 residues. CDR3 DNA sequence: TGTGCCAGCAGCCCTAGGACTAGCGGTAAATCTAGCACAGATACGCAGTATTTT. This codes for CASSPRTSGKSSTDTQYF.

The V gene is TRBV6-5, the J gene TRBJ1-5, with D possibly being TRBD1 (5 bases). This CDR3 contains 15 residues. Germline lookup yields CDR1 MNHEY and CDR2 SVGAGI. Trimming took off 6 bases at V and 3 bases at J, with 15 bases between the two ends. CDR3 region: CASRSPGGPNQPQHF. The CDR3 coding sequence is TGTGCCAGCAGGTCCCCCGGGGGACCCAATCAGCCCCAGCATTTT.

The sample holds one count of this clone. This chain links TRBV11-2 with TRBJ2-7, with 8 bases lining up with TRBD2. With V trimmed by 0 bases and J by 6 bases, 7 bases remained unmatched. Germline V lookup: CDR1 SGHAT, CDR2 FQNNGV. The length of the CDR3 is 15 residues. CDR3 amino acids: CASSLELAGSSEQYF. CDR3 bases: TGTGCCAGCAGCTTAGAGCTAGCGGGTTCTTCCGAGCAGTACTTC.

V usage is TRBV27 and J usage is TRBJ1-1; D may be TRBD1 (6 bases). The CDR3 is 12 residues long. Germline lookup yields CDR1 MNHEY and CDR2 SMNVEV (reference sequence). Trimming left V 5 bases short and J 5 bases short, with 9 bases between. This CDR3 is CASSEGETEAFF. As DNA, the CDR3 is TGTGCCAGCAGTGAGGGGGAGACTGAAGCTTTCTTT.

The rearrangement uses TRBV4-1 and TRBJ1-4; maybe TRBD1 (5 bases). The germline gives CDR1 MGHRA, CDR2 YSYEKL. Between the trimmed V and J ends, which lost 2 bases and 11 bases, there was a span of 18 bases. The CDR3 has 15 amino acids. CDR3 amino acids: CASSQSQGWAEKLFF. CDR3 sequence (DNA): TGCGCCAGCAGCCAATCTCAGGGCTGGGCTGAGAAACTGTTTTTT.

The chain links TRBV19 to TRBJ2-1; 13 bases line up with TRBD2. Trimming took 6 bases from V and 7 from J; bases not matched to a gene: 9. The germline gives CDR1 LNHDA, CDR2 SQIVND (reference sequence). This CDR3 contains 16 residues. The CDR3 here is CASRHTSGRAGNEQFF. In DNA, the CDR3 is TGTGCCAGTAGGCACACTAGCGGGAGGGCCGGTAATGAGCAGTTCTTC.

V gene TRBV5-8 combines with J gene TRBJ2-1; D is perhaps TRBD2 (7 bases). Germline CDR1 and CDR2: SGHTS and YDEGEE. The ends were cut back, 6 bases at V and 0 bases at J, with 13 bases in the middle. The CDR3 loop spans 15 amino acids. The CDR3, as DNA: TGTGCCAGCAACCTCCGGGGGGCCTCCTACAATGAGCAGTTCTTC. It encodes CASNLRGASYNEQFF.

The rearrangement links TRBV4-2 to TRBJ2-7; TRBD2 agrees at 9 bases. There are 15 residues in the CDR3. The germline gives CDR1 LGHNA, CDR2 YNFKEQ. Trimming removed 2 bases from V and 2 bases from J; junction bases left unmatched: 4. In DNA form, the CDR3 reads TGTGCCAGCAGCCAACGACTAGCGGCAACCTACGAGCAGTACTTC. It translates to CASSQRLAATYEQYF.

This clone was recorded only once. The DNA for the CDR3 is TGTGCCAGCAGCTTATGCCCGGGACAGGGGATCGCTGGAAACACCATATATTTT. Amino acids: CASSLCPGQGIAGNTIYF. J is TRBJ1-3 and V is TRBV7-2; 10 bases agree with TRBD1. The CDR3 sequence is 18 residues long. After removal of 2 bases from V and 2 bases from J, the junction contained 9 bases not matched to a gene. Germline loops: CDR1 SGHTA, CDR2 FQGNSA.